Following are 2 T cell receptor beta chains from one sample sequenced in a study of radiotherapy plus CTLA-4 blockade in lung cancer. TCRdb keeps only in-frame clones here, not all; method: immunoSEQ multiplex PCR. The sample yields tens of thousands of clones, just over 75% seen once. The source was peripheral blood, collected from a patient treated with radiotherapy plus ipilimumab. The receptors shown here come from a human donor with non-small cell lung cancer who had a partial response to radiotherapy plus ipilimumab.

To note about this clone: Distinct nucleotide sequences in the sample also encode this CDR3. V gene TRBV5-1 combines with J gene TRBJ1-3; D possibly corresponds to TRBD1 (6 bases). Germline loops: CDR1 SGHRS, CDR2 YFSETQ. The CDR3 runs 14 residues. V was trimmed by 1 base and J by 2 bases, leaving 7 bases between them. The CDR3 reads CASSLTGTGNTIYF. In nucleotides, the CDR3 is TGCGCCAGCAGCTTGACAGGGACTGGAAACACCATATATTTT.

Note on this clone: This sample also contains other DNA sequences that code for the same CDR3. This chain connects TRBV19 to TRBJ2-7; the match to TRBD2 covers 7 bases. The CDR3 sequence is 14 residues long. V was pared by 5 bases and J by 0 bases, with 4 bases of the junction left unmatched. CDR1 and CDR2 (germline): LNHDA, SQIVND (reference sequence). CDR3: CASSVRGVSYEQYF. For the CDR3, the DNA is TGTGCCAGTAGTGTCCGGGGGGTCTCCTACGAGCAGTACTTC.